The present T cell receptor beta chain was sequenced within a study of blood T cell repertoires in COVID-19. As for the study in general: Samples of COVID-19 (acute and convalescent) were obtained from the United States, Italy and Spain. T cells, B-cell-depleted T cells, or PBMCs supplied cDNA or gDNA.

Original data processing: For nucleated cells, counts were estimated from reference gene primer amplification. Assay: immunoSEQ multiplex PCR; the TCRdb copy retains only in-frame clones and omits some. That table supplies the V and J calls and clone size; D and trimming were determined from the DNA. The sample includes about 25,000 clones, around nine tenths of them seen just once. The CDR3 covers 12 residues. CDR1 and CDR2 from the germline V gene are SGHNT and YYREEE (reference sequence). Trimming removed 2 bases from V and 5 bases from J, with 7 bases in between. The J gene is TRBJ2-5, the V gene TRBV5-4; D is uncertain. The TCR comes from a middle-aged man with active COVID-19. Sample: peripheral blood. In DNA, the CDR3 is TGTGCCAGCAGCTTCCACATGGAGACCCAGTACTTC. It is translated as CASSFHMETQYF.